A selection of T cell receptor beta chains follows, all from one sample in a study of blood T cell repertoires in COVID-19. TCRdb's table, derived via immunoSEQ multiplex PCR, lists solely in-frame clones and lacks some. The repertoire includes about 140,000 clones, about 87% of them detected once, and about 40% sits in the top ten. Sequenced material: peripheral blood. These receptors all stem from a human donor in a cohort sampled during active COVID-19. The CDR3 runs from the conserved cysteine through the conserved F or W. Where a row states a size, it is once, few, many or the class of an expanded clone; other rows omit it.

length: 16
size: NA
V: TRBV7-2
CDR3: CASSEKRGGITDTQYF

length: 14
size: NA
V: TRBV4-3
CDR3: CASSQGSGGNGYTF

length: 16
size: NA
V: TRBV27
CDR3: CASSAQRGLGAYEQYF

length: 15
size: NA
V: TRBV19
CDR3: CASSMGTEIIDEQFF

length: 15
size: NA
V: TRBV3-1/TRBV3-2
CDR3: CASSPRTVKGETQYF

length: 20
size: NA
V: TRBV19
CDR3: CASSDNFNRDRLSSGNTIYF

length: 16
size: NA
V: TRBV9
CDR3: CASSPRTSGGTGELFF

length: 14
size: once
V: TRBV6-5
CDR3: CASSRGTDDEKLFF

length: 13
size: NA
V: TRBV4-3
CDR3: CASSQEPGRGYTF

length: 14
size: NA
V: TRBV4-3
CDR3: CASSQDRGRIEAFF

length: 13
size: NA
V: TRBV18
CDR3: CASSLQGALGYTF

length: 14
size: NA
V: TRBV25-1
CDR3: CASSGDRDRGSAFF

length: 13
size: once
V: TRBV7-2
CDR3: CASSFELRETQYF

length: 17
size: NA
V: TRBV30
CDR3: CAWSVLGQGARETEAFF

length: 10
size: NA
V: TRBV29-1
CDR3: CSVLSEKLFF

length: 18
size: NA
V: TRBV5-1
CDR3: CASSLGILVGGFEETQYF

length: 14
size: NA
V: TRBV27
CDR3: CASSSLLTGGGYTF

length: 14
size: NA
V: TRBV5-1
CDR3: CASSLGGTGETQYF

length: 13
size: NA
V: TRBV5-4
CDR3: CATHQGVQETQYF

length: 15
size: NA
V: TRBV15
CDR3: CATSRDRVPGNTIYF

length: 13
size: many
V: TRBV29-1
CDR3: CSVELRVDNEQFF

length: 15
size: NA
V: TRBV10-3
CDR3: CAIRRTGENQETQYF